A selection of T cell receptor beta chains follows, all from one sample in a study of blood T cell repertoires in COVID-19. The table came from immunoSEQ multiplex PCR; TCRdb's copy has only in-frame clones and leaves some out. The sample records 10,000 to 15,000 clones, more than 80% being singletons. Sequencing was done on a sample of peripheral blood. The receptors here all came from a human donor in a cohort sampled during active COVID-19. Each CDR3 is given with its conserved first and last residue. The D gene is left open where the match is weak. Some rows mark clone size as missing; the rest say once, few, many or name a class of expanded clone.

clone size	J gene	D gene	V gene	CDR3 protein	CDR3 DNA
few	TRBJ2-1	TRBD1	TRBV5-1	CASSRDRGWDEQFF	TGCGCCAGCAGCCGAGACAGGGGTTGGGATGAGCAGTTCTTC
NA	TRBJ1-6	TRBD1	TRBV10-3	CAISPQGGLNNSPLHF	TGTGCCATCAGTCCACAGGGGGGGCTTAATAATTCACCCCTCCACTTT
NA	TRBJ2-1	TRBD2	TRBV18	CASSPIETSGRQHNEQFF	TGTGCCAGCTCACCTATTGAGACTAGCGGGAGGCAACACAATGAGCAGTTCTTC
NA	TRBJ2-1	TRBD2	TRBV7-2	CASSLSGGAYNEQFF	TGTGCCAGCAGCCTGAGCGGGGGGGCCTACAATGAGCAGTTCTTC
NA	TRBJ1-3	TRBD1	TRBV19	CASSISGTGTGNTIYF	TGTGCCAGTAGTATCTCCGGGACAGGGACTGGAAACACCATATATTTT
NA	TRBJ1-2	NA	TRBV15	CATGGGYGYTF	TGTGCCACCGGAGGAGGCTATGGCTACACCTTC
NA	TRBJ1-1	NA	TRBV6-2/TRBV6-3	CASSYGWHEAFF	TGTGCCAGCAGTTACGGCTGGCATGAAGCTTTCTTT
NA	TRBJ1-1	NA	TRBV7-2	CASSFAGSPVAFF	TGTGCCAGCAGCTTCGCAGGGTCTCCTGTGGCTTTCTTT
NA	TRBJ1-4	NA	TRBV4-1	CASSHRTATTNEKLFF	TGCGCCAGCAGCCACCGGACAGCTACAACTAATGAAAAACTGTTTTTT
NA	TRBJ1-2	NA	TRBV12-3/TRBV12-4	CASTQVVNYGYTF	TGTGCCAGTACCCAGGTCGTGAACTATGGCTACACCTTC
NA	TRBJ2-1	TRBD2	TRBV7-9	CASSLKSRLAGAYNEQFF	TGTGCCAGCAGCTTAAAATCCCGACTAGCGGGGGCCTACAATGAGCAGTTCTTC
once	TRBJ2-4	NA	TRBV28	CATGRPRLAKNIQYF	TGTGCCACAGGCCGACCCCGGCTAGCCAAAAACATTCAGTACTTC
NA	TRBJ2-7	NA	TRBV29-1	CSVGADTYEQYF	TGCAGCGTTGGCGCGGATACCTACGAGCAGTACTTC
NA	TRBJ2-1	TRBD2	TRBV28	CASSPYMGLAGDDGVAYNEQFF	TGTGCCAGCAGTCCCTATATGGGGTTAGCGGGAGATGATGGTGTGGCCTACAATGAGCAGTTCTTC
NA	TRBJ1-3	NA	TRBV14	CASSPQLGRVGRNTIYF	TGTGCCAGCAGCCCTCAACTCGGCAGGGTGGGGAGGAACACCATATATTTT
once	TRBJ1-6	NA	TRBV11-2	CASSLAGSYNSPLHF	TGTGCCAGCAGCTTGGCGGGCTCCTATAATTCACCCCTCCACTTT
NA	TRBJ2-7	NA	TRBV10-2	CASSLQGYEQYF	TGCGCCAGCAGCCTACAGGGATACGAGCAGTACTTC
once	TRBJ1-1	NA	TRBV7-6	CASSRPRGLNTEAFF	TGTGCCAGCAGCCGCCCCAGGGGTTTGAACACTGAAGCTTTCTTT
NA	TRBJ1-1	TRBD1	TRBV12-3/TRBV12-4	CASSRQGYTEAFF	TGTGCCAGCAGTAGACAGGGGTACACTGAAGCTTTCTTT
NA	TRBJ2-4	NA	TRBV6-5	CASRDSGLGDIQYF	TGTGCCAGCAGGGATAGCGGTTTGGGGGACATTCAGTACTTC
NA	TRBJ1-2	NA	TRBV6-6	CASQGAYGYTF	TGTGCCAGCCAGGGCGCCTATGGCTACACCTTC
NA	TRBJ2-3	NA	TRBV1	CTSSQDAGSSTDTQYF	TGCACCAGCAGCCAAGATGCGGGCTCTAGCACAGATACGCAGTATTTT
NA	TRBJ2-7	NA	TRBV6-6	CASSSNINVDEQYF	TGTGCCAGCAGTTCCAATATCAACGTAGACGAGCAGTACTTC
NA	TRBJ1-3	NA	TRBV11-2	CASSLIDGLSAQPGNTIYF	TGTGCCAGCAGCTTAATCGACGGTCTTAGCGCGCAACCTGGAAACACCATATATTTT
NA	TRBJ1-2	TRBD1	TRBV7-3	CASSPSHKGAGYTF	TGTGCCAGCAGCCCCTCCCATAAGGGGGCAGGCTACACCTTC
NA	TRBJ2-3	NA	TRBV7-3	CASSLDTGADTQYF	TGTGCCAGCAGCTTAGATACGGGGGCAGATACGCAGTATTTT
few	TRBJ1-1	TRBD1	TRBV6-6	CASSRQGPNTEAFF	TGTGCCAGCAGCCGACAGGGCCCCAACACTGAAGCTTTCTTT
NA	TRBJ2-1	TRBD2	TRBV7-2	CASSSSGIAGGLYNEQFF	TGTGCCAGCAGCTCTAGCGGGATAGCGGGGGGCCTGTACAATGAGCAGTTCTTC